This passage covers 28 T cell receptor beta chains from one sample sequenced in a study of beta chain features in type 1 diabetes. The whole isolated RNA underwent reverse transcription, so sequencing captured expressed TCRB transcripts. Profiled with immunoSEQ multiplex PCR; TCRdb holds only in-frame clones, not every one. The sample has under 250,000 clones; roughly an eighth are singletons. The sequencing input was naive CD4+ T cells from blood. These receptors all come from a woman between 35 and 50 years old in good health.

This clone was detected only a few times. The J gene is TRBJ1-1, the V gene TRBV7-9; 10 positions agree with TRBD1. Germline CDR1 is SEHNR and CDR2 is FQNEAQ (reference sequence). This CDR3 has 14 residues. The J segment lost 4 bases and the V segment lost 5 bases, leaving 4 bases of the junction unmatched. CDR3 sequence: CASSLRTGGTEAFF. Written as DNA, the CDR3 is TGTGCCAGCAGCCTTCGGACAGGGGGCACTGAAGCTTTCTTT.

The chain is built from TRBV10-3 and TRBJ2-3; 8 bases line up with TRBD2. Germline V gives CDR1 ENHRY, CDR2 SYGVKD. This CDR3 has 16 residues. The junction had 7 bases not matched to a gene; V was cut back by 3 bases and J by 2 bases. CDR3 amino acids: CAISDGGASVTDTQYF. CDR3 nucleotides: TGTGCCATCAGTGACGGGGGGGCCTCGGTCACAGATACGCAGTATTTT.

This clone was counted only a few times. The rearrangement joins TRBV6-6 to TRBJ2-3, with 10 bases matching TRBD2. CDR3 length: 14 residues. V lost 8 bases, J lost 2 bases, and 4 bases stayed unmatched. Germline V lookup: CDR1 MNHNY, CDR2 SVGAGI (reference sequence). The CDR3 is CASGGLADTDTQYF. For the CDR3, the DNA is TGTGCCAGCGGAGGACTAGCGGACACAGATACGCAGTATTTT.

This clone was seen more than once but under ten times. The J gene is TRBJ1-6, the V gene TRBV5-1; D perhaps matches TRBD1 (5 bases). The germline V gene encodes CDR1 SGHRS and CDR2 YFSETQ. CDR3 length: 13 residues. V lost 0 bases to trimming and J lost 8 bases, with 6 bases between them. CDR3 sequence reads: CASSLGGDSPLHF. The CDR3 DNA reads as TGCGCCAGCAGCTTGGGGGGGGATTCACCCCTCCACTTT.

The chain employs TRBV7-2 and TRBJ2-7; D is undetermined. Germline V gene data show CDR1 as SGHTA and CDR2 as FQGNSA. V was cut by 2 bases and J by 3 bases, with 5 bases left in between. The CDR3 consists of 12 residues. CDR3 in DNA: TGTGCCAGCAGCTTATCGGTCTACGAGCAGTACTTC. Amino acid sequence: CASSLSVYEQYF.

The sample holds a few counts of this clone. This chain links TRBV7-9 with TRBJ2-4, with D unclear. The V end lost 0 bases, the J end lost 0 bases, and 6 bases lay between the germline ends. From germline, CDR1 is SEHNR and CDR2 FQNEAQ (reference sequence). The CDR3 sequence is 15 residues long. The CDR3 is CASSLALEAKNIQYF. The CDR3 region has the DNA TGTGCCAGCAGCTTAGCGCTAGAAGCCAAAAACATTCAGTACTTC.

This clone was seen a handful of times. The V and J genes are TRBV29-1 and TRBJ1-5; TRBD1 is a possible D gene (5 bases). Trimming removed 0 bases at V and 0 bases at J, with 9 bases between. The CDR3 covers 15 residues. Per the germline V gene, CDR1 is SQVTM and CDR2 is ANQGSEA. In DNA form, the CDR3 reads TGCAGCGTTGAAGATTCGGGGGATAGCAATCAGCCCCAGCATTTT. It specifies CSVEDSGDSNQPQHF.

This clone was seen a few times. The V and J genes are TRBV9 and TRBJ1-2, with D unclear. The CDR3 length is 16 residues. The germline CDR1 and CDR2 sequences are SGDLS and YYNGEE. Between the trimmed V and J ends, which lost 3 bases and 4 bases, there was a span of 19 bases. The DNA for the CDR3 is TGTGCCAGCAGCGGCGGGATTACCTCAGCTAGCTATGGCTACACCTTC. Protein sequence: CASSGGITSASYGYTF. Full variable domain (remainder filled in from reference TRBV9 and TRBJ1-2): DSGVTQTPKHLITATGQRVTLRCSPRSGDLSVYWYQQSLDQGLQFLIQYYNGEERAKGNILERFSAQQFPDLHSELNLSSLELGDSALYFCASSGGITSASYGYTFGSGTRLTVV.

V and J are TRBV2 and TRBJ1-6, with 9 bases lining up with TRBD1. The germline gives CDR1 SNHLY, CDR2 FYNNEI. The trim removed 2 bases at V and 9 bases at J, leaving 5 bases unmatched. This CDR3 is built from 15 residues. The CDR3 spells CASSEIDRGASPLHF. Written as DNA, the CDR3 is TGTGCCAGCAGTGAAATCGACAGGGGGGCTTCACCCCTCCACTTT.

The chain recombines TRBV7-8 with TRBJ1-1; 7 bases match TRBD1. Per germline, CDR1 SGHVS and CDR2 FQNEAQ. The V segment lost 5 bases and the J segment 0 bases; nucleotides outside the gene matches: 3. This CDR3 has 14 amino acids. Here the CDR3 DNA reads TGTGCCAGCAGCGTAGACAGGGTGAACACTGAAGCTTTCTTT. It specifies CASSVDRVNTEAFF.

The chain couples TRBV2 to TRBJ2-1, with D perhaps TRBD2 (6 bases). V dropped 6 bases and J dropped 10 bases, with 13 bases sitting between them. Germline V gene data show CDR1 as SNHLY and CDR2 as FYNNEI. CDR3 length equals 12 residues. CDR3 DNA: TGTGCCAGCAGGGGCGGGGCGGGAGAGCAGTTCTTC. It is translated as CASRGGAGEQFF. Variable domain in full (rest from reference TRBV2 and TRBJ2-1): EPEVTQTPSHQVTQMGQEVILRCVPISNHLYFYWYRQILGQKVEFLVSFYNNEISEKSEIFDDQFSVERPDGSNFTLKIRSTKLEDSAMYFCASRGGAGEQFFGPGTRLTVL.

The chain carries TRBV19 and TRBJ2-1; 10 nucleotides line up with TRBD2. V dropped 0 bases and J dropped 3; count of bases not matched to a gene: 8. Germline V gives CDR1 LNHDA, CDR2 SQIVND (reference sequence). The CDR3 consists of 18 residues. As DNA, the CDR3 is TGTGCCAGTAGTATAGAGAGTAGCGGGGGGCCGAACTACAATGAGCAGTTCTTC. Translation gives CASSIESSGGPNYNEQFF.

The rearrangement links TRBV6-5 to TRBJ2-3, with 9 nucleotides matching TRBD1. After removal of 10 bases from V and 3 bases from J, the junction contained 8 bases not matched to a gene. The CDR3 runs 14 residues. CDR1 and CDR2 (germline): MNHEY, SVGAGI. CDR3 sequence (DNA): TGTGCCACCGAGACAGGGGGGGATACAGATACGCAGTATTTT. As protein: CATETGGDTDTQYF.

The chain is built from TRBV7-6 and TRBJ1-3; 10 bases agree with TRBD1. Germline V CDR1 and CDR2: SGHVS, FNYEAQ. The CDR3 extends over 15 amino acids. The J segment lost 7 bases and the V segment lost 1 base, leaving 4 bases of the junction unmatched. The CDR3 reads CASSLEGTGVNTIYF. The CDR3 region has the DNA TGTGCCAGCAGCTTAGAAGGGACAGGGGTGAACACCATATATTTT.

The chain carries TRBV2 and TRBJ2-3; 12 positions agree with TRBD2. J was trimmed by 8 bases and V by 1 base; bases with no gene match: 7. Germline assignment: CDR1 SNHLY and CDR2 FYNNEI. The CDR3 runs to 16 residues. Here the CDR3 reads CASSEELAGGHGTQYF. Here the CDR3 DNA reads TGTGCCAGCAGTGAAGAACTAGCGGGGGGCCACGGTACGCAGTATTTT.

In its sample, this clone was seen a few times. V is TRBV19 and J is TRBJ1-4; 9 bases are shared with TRBD1. The CDR3 has 15 residues. Looked up from germline, CDR1 is LNHDA and CDR2 is SQIVND (reference sequence). The J segment lost 4 bases and the V segment lost 6 bases, leaving 6 bases of the junction unmatched. The CDR3 DNA follows: TGTGCCAGTAGACTCGGACAGGGGAATAATGAAAAACTGTTTTTT. Translating gives CASRLGQGNNEKLFF.

This sequence joins TRBV6-5 and TRBJ2-1; perhaps TRBD2 as D (6 bases). This CDR3 is built from 13 residues. The germline gives CDR1 MNHEY, CDR2 SVGAGI. Deletions cut 7 bases from V and 7 bases from J, with 14 bases between. The CDR3 DNA sequence: TGTGCCAGCACCCCAGCGGGTGCAAATGAGCAGTTCTTC. As protein: CASTPAGANEQFF.

There are a few counts of this clone. The V call is TRBV5-1, the J call TRBJ2-5; 11 nucleotides agree with TRBD1. The ends lost 4 bases at V and 4 bases at J; junction bases unmatched: 9. CDR1 SGHRS and CDR2 YFSETQ come from the germline V gene. The CDR3 is 16 amino acids. CDR3 residues: CASSLEGTGGGETQYF. The CDR3 DNA reads TGCGCCAGCAGCCTAGAGGGGACAGGGGGAGGAGAGACCCAGTACTTC.

The rearrangement joins TRBV29-1 to TRBJ1-5; TRBD1 agrees at 9 bases. Trimming took 5 bases from V and 6 from J; bases not matched to a gene: 11. CDR1 and CDR2 from the germline V gene are SQVTM and ANQGSEA. This CDR3 is 15 amino acids long. This chain's CDR3 is CSVRTSGTGSQPQHF. CDR3 nucleotide sequence: TGCAGCGTTCGGACGTCCGGGACAGGGTCTCAGCCCCAGCATTTT. Combining the CDR3 with reference TRBV29-1 and TRBJ1-5 gives the whole variable domain SAVISQKPSRDICQRGTSLTIQCQVDSQVTMMFWYRQQPGQSLTLIATANQGSEATYESGFVIDKFPISRPNLTFSTLTVSNMSPEDSSIYLCSVRTSGTGSQPQHFGDGTRLSIL.

This clone was detected a few times. The chain has TRBV18 and TRBJ1-6, with D perhaps TRBD1 (5 bases). Trimming stripped 2 bases from V and 10 bases from J, with 18 bases between. This CDR3 is 16 amino acids long. Germline loops: CDR1 KGHSH, CDR2 LQKENI. The CDR3 DNA is TGTGCCAGCTCACCAAGTACAGGTGGGAAGCTCTCACCCCTCCACTTT. Encoded protein: CASSPSTGGKLSPLHF.

This clone has more than one count but fewer than ten. In DNA, the CDR3 is TGTGCCAGCAGCTTCGGACAGGGAAGGGTCAATCAGCCCCAGCATTTT. Residues: CASSFGQGRVNQPQHF. J is TRBJ1-5 and V is TRBV7-8; 8 bases align to TRBD1. CDR1 is SGHVS and CDR2 is FQNEAQ in the germline V gene. This CDR3 region has 16 residues. Trimming cost V 3 bases and J 3 bases; bases outside gene matches: 7.

This clone has a handful of counts. The chain links TRBV19 to TRBJ1-1, with D possibly matching TRBD1 (6 bases). Germline V gene lookup returns CDR1 LNHDA and CDR2 SQIVND (reference sequence). The CDR3 runs to 15 residues. V was shortened by 3 bases and J by 0 bases, with 11 bases between the two germline ends. Here the CDR3 DNA reads TGTGCCAGTAGTATCAGGGGAACCTTGAACACTGAAGCTTTCTTT. Protein product: CASSIRGTLNTEAFF.

The V and J genes are TRBV6-5 and TRBJ1-1; tentative D call: TRBD1 (6 bases). The CDR3 totals 14 residues. CDR1 is MNHEY and CDR2 is SVGAGI in the germline V gene. V gave up 4 bases and J gave up 2 bases, with 11 bases separating them. CDR3 residues: CASSLAGANTEAFF. The CDR3 DNA reads as TGTGCCAGCAGTTTGGCGGGGGCAAACACTGAAGCTTTCTTT.

In this sample, this clone turned up a few times. This chain links TRBV11-2 with TRBJ2-1, with 7 bases that match TRBD1. The CDR3 totals 11 residues. The ends lost 5 bases at V and 9 bases at J; junction bases unmatched: 1. Germline values: CDR1 SGHAT, CDR2 FQNNGV. CDR3 nucleotides: TGTGCCAGCAGCCGACAGGGTGAGCAGTTCTTC. Its translation: CASSRQGEQFF.

V is TRBV27 and J is TRBJ1-1; a possible D gene is TRBD1 (6 bases). Germline CDR1 reads MNHEY; CDR2 reads SMNVEV (reference sequence). The CDR3 runs to 14 residues. V lost 2 bases, J lost 1 base, and 8 bases lay in between. As DNA, the CDR3 is TGTGCCAGCAGTTTACGCAGGGGGAACACTGAAGCTTTCTTT. Its protein is CASSLRRGNTEAFF.

V is TRBV27 and J is TRBJ2-2, with D perhaps TRBD1 (7 bases). The germline V and J ends were trimmed by 5 bases and 4 bases, with 20 bases remaining between them. Per germline, CDR1 MNHEY and CDR2 SMNVEV (reference sequence). The CDR3 is 17 residues long. The CDR3 region is CASSLISGRGATGELFF. CDR3 DNA sequence: TGTGCCAGCAGTCTGATATCGGGCAGGGGGGCCACCGGGGAGCTGTTTTTT.

The chain carries TRBV21-1 and TRBJ2-1; the D segment call TRBD1 is taken from the table without a DNA check. TRBV21-1 corresponds to a pseudogene. The CDR3 is 15 amino acids. Written as DNA, the CDR3 is TGTGCCAGCAGCCCTCGTTGTGGGGCTACAAATGAGCAGTTCTTC. It yields the protein CASSPRCGATNEQFF.

The table lists this clone with many counts. This chain uses TRBV29-1 with TRBJ2-5, with 7 bases identical to TRBD2. Germline loops: CDR1 SQVTM, CDR2 ANQGSEA. Unmatched junction bases numbered 3, after V lost 6 bases and J lost 2 bases. CDR3 size: 12 residues. The CDR3, as DNA: TGCAGCGTAGGACTAGGGCAAGAGACCCAGTACTTC. Amino acids: CSVGLGQETQYF.